The T cell receptor (delta chain) under discussion was sequenced for a study of intestinal T cells in coeliac disease. The wider study: In the TRG cohort, coeliac patients were much younger than controls. All TRD cohort coeliac patients had raised anti-tissue transglutaminase antibodies.

About this clone itself: As yet, its antigen is unknown. This sequence is one base from a far larger clone and is likely a read error.

The bulk TRD library came from around 140 ng of biopsy DNA amplified with BIOMED-2 primers. TCRdb re-called clones from the multiplex PCR reads using CATT. The sample contains some 1,500 delta-chain clones, about 69% of which appear only once. About eleven formalin-fixed paraffin-embedded scrolls, each 5 µm thick, supplied each case's genomic DNA. Study-level points and caveats: TRG clustering correctly classified most of the 54 biopsies (around 94%).

This TCR came from a human donor with celiac disease. The sequencing sample was made of a duodenal biopsy.

The CDR3, as DNA: TGTGCTCTTTTCTACGTGGGGAACTGGGTCCCGCGGGCTTACACCGATAAACTCATCTTT. Its translation is CALFYVGNWVPRAYTDKLIF. The chain joins TRDV1 to TRDJ1; a weak D match, TRDD3 (6 bases). CDR1 is TSWWSYY and CDR2 is QGS in the germline V gene. This CDR3 is 20 amino acids long. V was cut by 8 bases and J by 0 bases, with 31 bases left in between.